This T cell receptor beta chain is drawn from a study of blood T cell repertoires in COVID-19. Only in-frame clones appear in the TCRdb table, and some are missing; sequencing was by immunoSEQ multiplex PCR. The sample yields roughly 41,000 clones, 87% seen once. Germline V gene lookup returns CDR1 MNHNS and CDR2 SASEGT. V lost 1 base, J lost 4 bases, and 3 bases stayed unmatched. The CDR3 runs 16 residues. The sequence was collected from a human donor in a cohort sampled during active COVID-19. The chain joins TRBV6-1 to TRBJ1-4; TRBD1 aligns across 10 bases. The sequenced material came from peripheral blood. The CDR3 nucleotides read TGTGCCAGCAGTGAAGGACAGGGGGCGGGTAATGAAAAACTGTTTTTT. This encodes CASSEGQGAGNEKLFF.